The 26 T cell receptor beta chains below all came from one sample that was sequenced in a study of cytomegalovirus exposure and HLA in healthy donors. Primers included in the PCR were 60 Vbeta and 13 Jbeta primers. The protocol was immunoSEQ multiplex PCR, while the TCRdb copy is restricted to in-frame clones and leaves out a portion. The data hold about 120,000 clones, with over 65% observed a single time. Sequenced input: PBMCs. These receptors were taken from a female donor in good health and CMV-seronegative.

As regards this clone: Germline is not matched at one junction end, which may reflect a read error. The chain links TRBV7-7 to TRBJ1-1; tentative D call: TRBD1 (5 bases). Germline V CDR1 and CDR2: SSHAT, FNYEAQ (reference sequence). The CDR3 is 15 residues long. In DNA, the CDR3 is TGTGCTAGCAGCGCATGGACATCGCAGGAGACTGAAGCTTTCTTT. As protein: CASSAWTSQETEAFF.

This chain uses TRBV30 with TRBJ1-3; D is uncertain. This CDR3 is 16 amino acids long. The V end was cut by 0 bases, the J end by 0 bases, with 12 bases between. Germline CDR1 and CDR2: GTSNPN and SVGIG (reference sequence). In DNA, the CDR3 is TGTGCCTGGAGTGTACTGGAGGTAGTCTCTGGAAACACCATATATTTT. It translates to CAWSVLEVVSGNTIYF.

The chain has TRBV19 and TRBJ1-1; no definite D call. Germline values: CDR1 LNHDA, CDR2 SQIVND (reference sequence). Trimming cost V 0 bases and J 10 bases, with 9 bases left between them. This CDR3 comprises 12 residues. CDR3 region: CASSIESRAAFF. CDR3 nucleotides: TGTGCCAGTAGTATAGAGAGTCGTGCAGCTTTCTTT.

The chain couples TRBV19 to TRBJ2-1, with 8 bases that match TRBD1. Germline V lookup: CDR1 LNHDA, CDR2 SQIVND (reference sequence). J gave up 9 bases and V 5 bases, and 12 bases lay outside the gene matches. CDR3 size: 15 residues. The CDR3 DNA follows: TGTGCCAGTAGTGTGACAGGGGCATCGTCTCGTGAGCAGTTCTTC. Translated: CASSVTGASSREQFF. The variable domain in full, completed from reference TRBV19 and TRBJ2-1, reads DGGITQSPKYLFRKEGQNVTLSCEQNLNHDAMYWYRQDPGQGLRLIYYSQIVNDFQKGDIAEGYSVSREKKESFPLTVTSAQKNPTAFYLCASSVTGASSREQFFGPGTRLTVL.

CDR3 sequence reads: CASSTGGGTEAFF. The CDR3 DNA sequence: TGTGCCAGCAGTACAGGGGGAGGCACTGAAGCTTTCTTT. V is TRBV11-2 and J is TRBJ1-1; TRBD1 agrees at 8 bases. V was pared by 6 bases and J by 4 bases, with 4 bases of the junction left unmatched. Per germline, CDR1 SGHAT and CDR2 FQNNGV. The CDR3 spans 13 residues. The complete variable domain, with remaining parts taken from reference TRBV11-2 and TRBJ1-1, reads EAGVAQSPRYKIIEKRQSVAFWCNPISGHATLYWYQQILGQGPKLLIQFQNNGVVDDSQLPKDRFSAERLKGVDSTLKIQPAKLEDSAVYLCASSTGGGTEAFFGQGTRLTVV.

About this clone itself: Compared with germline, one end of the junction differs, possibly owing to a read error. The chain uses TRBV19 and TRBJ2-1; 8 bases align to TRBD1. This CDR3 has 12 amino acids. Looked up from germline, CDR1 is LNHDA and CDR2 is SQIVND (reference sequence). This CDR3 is CASSVDRGEQFF. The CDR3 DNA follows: TGTGCCAGTAGTGTAGACAGGGGTGAGCAGTTCTTC. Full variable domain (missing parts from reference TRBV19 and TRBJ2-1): DGGITQSPKYLFRKEGQNVTLSCEQNLNHDAMYWYRQDPGQGLRLIYYSQIVNDFQKGDIAEGYSVSREKKESFPLTVTSAQKNPTAFYLCASSVDRGEQFFGPGTRLTVL.

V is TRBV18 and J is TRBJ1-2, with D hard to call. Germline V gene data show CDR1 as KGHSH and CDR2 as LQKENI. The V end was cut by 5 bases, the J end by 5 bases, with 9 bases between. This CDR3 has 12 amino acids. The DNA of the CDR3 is TGTGCCAGCTCAGGCACAGATTATGGCTACACCTTC. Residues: CASSGTDYGYTF.

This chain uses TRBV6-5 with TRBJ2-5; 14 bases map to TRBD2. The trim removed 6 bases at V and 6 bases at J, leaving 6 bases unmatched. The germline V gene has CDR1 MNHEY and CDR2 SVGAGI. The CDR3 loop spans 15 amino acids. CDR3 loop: CASSMTSGGAKTQYF. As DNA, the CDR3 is TGTGCCAGCAGCATGACTAGCGGGGGGGCAAAGACCCAGTACTTC.

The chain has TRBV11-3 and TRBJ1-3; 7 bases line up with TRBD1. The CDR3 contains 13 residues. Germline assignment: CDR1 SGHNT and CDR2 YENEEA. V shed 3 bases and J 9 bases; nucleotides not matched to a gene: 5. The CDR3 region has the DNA TGTGCCAGCAGCTTGGACCGGACAGGCACCATATATTTT. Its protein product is CASSLDRTGTIYF.

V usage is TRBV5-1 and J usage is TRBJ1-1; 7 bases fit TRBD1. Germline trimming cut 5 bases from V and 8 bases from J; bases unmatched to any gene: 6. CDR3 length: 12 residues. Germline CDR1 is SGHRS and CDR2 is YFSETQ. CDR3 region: CASSFAQGEAFF. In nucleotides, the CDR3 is TGCGCCAGCAGTTTCGCACAGGGGGAAGCTTTCTTT. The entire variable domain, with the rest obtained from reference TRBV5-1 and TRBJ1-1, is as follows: KAGVTQTPRYLIKTRGQQVTLSCSPISGHRSVSWYQQTPGQGLQFLFEYFSETQRNKGNFPGRFSGRQFSNSRSEMNVSTLELGDSALYLCASSFAQGEAFFGQGTRLTVV.

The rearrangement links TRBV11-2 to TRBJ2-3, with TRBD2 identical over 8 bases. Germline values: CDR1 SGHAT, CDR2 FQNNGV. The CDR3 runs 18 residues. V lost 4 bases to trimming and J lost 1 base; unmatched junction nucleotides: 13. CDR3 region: CASSYNSGGKIGTDTQYF. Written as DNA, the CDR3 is TGTGCCAGCAGCTATAATTCGGGGGGGAAGATTGGCACAGATACGCAGTATTTT.

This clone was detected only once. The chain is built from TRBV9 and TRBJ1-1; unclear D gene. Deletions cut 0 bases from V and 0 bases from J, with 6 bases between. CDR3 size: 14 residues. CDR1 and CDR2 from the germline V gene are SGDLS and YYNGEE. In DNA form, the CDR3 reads TGTGCCAGCAGCGTAGTCCCGGTGAACACTGAAGCTTTCTTT. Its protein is CASSVVPVNTEAFF.

The CDR3 region is CAWSGGGRTEAFF. The CDR3 DNA follows: TGTGCCTGGAGTGGGGGGGGTAGAACTGAAGCTTTCTTT. This sequence joins TRBV30 and TRBJ1-1; a weak D match, TRBD1 (5 bases). Looked up from germline, CDR1 is GTSNPN and CDR2 is SVGIG (reference sequence). The V end was cut by 1 base, the J end by 5 bases, with 11 bases between. The length of the CDR3 is 13 residues.

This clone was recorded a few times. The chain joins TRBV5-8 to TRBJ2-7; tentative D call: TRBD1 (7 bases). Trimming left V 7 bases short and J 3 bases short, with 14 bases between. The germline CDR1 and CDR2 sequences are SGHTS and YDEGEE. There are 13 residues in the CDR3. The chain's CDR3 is CASWRDSDYEQYF. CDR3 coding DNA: TGTGCCAGCTGGCGGGACAGCGACTACGAGCAGTACTTC.

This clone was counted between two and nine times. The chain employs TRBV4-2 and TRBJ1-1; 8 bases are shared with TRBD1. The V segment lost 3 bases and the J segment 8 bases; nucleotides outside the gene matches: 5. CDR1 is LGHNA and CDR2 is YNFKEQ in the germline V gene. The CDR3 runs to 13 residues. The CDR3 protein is CASSQMDRVEAFF. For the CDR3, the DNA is TGTGCCAGCAGCCAGATGGACAGGGTCGAAGCTTTCTTT.

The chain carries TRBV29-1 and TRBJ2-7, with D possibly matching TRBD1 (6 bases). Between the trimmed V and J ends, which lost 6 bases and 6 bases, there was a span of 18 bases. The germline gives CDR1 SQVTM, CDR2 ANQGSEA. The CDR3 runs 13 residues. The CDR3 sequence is CSVGLTGGSEQYF. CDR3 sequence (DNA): TGCAGCGTGGGGTTGACAGGCGGGTCCGAGCAGTACTTC.

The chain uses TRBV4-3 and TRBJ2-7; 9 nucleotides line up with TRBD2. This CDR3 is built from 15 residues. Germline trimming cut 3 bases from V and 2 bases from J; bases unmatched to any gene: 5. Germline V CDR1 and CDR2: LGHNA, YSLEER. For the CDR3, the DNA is TGCGCCAGCAGCCAGTCCGAGCGGGGGGCCTACGAGCAGTACTTC. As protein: CASSQSERGAYEQYF.

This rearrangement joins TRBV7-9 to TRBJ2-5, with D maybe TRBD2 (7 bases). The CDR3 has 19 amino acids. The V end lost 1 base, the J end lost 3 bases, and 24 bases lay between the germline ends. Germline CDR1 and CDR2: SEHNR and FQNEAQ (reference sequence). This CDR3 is CASSLGRKGGRGPKETQYF. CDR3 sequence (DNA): TGTGCCAGCAGCTTAGGGAGGAAGGGGGGGCGGGGCCCGAAAGAGACCCAGTACTTC.

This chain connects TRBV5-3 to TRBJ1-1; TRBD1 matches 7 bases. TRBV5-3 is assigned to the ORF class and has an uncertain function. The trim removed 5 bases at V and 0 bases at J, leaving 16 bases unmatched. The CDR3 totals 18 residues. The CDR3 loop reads CARSSRTGRVGMNTEAFF. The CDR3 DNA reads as TGTGCCAGAAGTTCAAGGACAGGCCGAGTAGGTATGAACACTGAAGCTTTCTTT.

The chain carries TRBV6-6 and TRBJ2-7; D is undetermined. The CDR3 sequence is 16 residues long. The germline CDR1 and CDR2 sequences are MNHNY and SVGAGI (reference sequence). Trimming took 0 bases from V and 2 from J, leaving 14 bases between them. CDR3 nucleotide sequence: TGTGCCAGCAGTTACTCGATCGTTGAAGCTACCTACGAGCAGTACTTC. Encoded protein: CASSYSIVEATYEQYF.

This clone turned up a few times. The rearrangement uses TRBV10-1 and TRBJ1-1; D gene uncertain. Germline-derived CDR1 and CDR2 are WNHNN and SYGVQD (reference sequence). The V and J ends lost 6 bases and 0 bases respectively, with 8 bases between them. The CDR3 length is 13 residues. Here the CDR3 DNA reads TGCGCCAGCAGCCAGAACCTGAACACTGAAGCTTTCTTT. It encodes CASSQNLNTEAFF.

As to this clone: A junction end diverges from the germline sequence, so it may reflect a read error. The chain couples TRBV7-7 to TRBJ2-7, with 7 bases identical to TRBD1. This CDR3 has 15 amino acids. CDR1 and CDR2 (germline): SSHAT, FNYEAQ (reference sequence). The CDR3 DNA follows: TGTGCTAGCAGCTCTCGCCGGGACAGCTCCTACGAGCAGTACTTC. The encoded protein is CASSSRRDSSYEQYF.

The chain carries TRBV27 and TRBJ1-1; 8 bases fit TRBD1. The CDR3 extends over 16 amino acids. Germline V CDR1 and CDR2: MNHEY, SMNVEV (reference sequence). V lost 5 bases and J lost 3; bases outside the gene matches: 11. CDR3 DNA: TGTGCCAGCAGTCCCTCTCAAATCAGGGGGCACACTGAAGCTTTCTTT. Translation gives CASSPSQIRGHTEAFF.

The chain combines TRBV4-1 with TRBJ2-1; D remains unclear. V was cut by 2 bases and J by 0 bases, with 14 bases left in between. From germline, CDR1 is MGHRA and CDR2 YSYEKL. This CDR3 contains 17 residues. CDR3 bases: TGCGCCAGCAGCCAATCTATCCGCGGAAGCTCCTACAATGAGCAGTTCTTC. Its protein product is CASSQSIRGSSYNEQFF.

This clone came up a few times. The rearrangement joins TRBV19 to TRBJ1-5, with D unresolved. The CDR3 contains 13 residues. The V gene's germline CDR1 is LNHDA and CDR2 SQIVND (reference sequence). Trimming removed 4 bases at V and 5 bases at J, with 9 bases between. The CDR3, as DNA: TGTGCCAGTAGTACCGCGATTTATCAGCCCCAGCATTTT. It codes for CASSTAIYQPQHF.

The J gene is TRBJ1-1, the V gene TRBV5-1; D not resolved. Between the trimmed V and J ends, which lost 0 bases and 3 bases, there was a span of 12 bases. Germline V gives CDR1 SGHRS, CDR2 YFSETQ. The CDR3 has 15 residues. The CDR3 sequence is CASSLDLRSHTEAFF. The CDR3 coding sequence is TGCGCCAGCAGCTTGGACCTCCGAAGCCACACTGAAGCTTTCTTT. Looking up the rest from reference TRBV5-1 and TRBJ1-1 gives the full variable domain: KAGVTQTPRYLIKTRGQQVTLSCSPISGHRSVSWYQQTPGQGLQFLFEYFSETQRNKGNFPGRFSGRQFSNSRSEMNVSTLELGDSALYLCASSLDLRSHTEAFFGQGTRLTVV.